This T cell receptor beta chain is from a study of blood T cell repertoires in COVID-19. Study-wide background: The cDNA or gDNA used as material had been derived from T cells, B-cell-depleted T cells, or PBMCs.

The CDR3 spans 15 residues. The germline V and J ends were trimmed by 6 bases and 2 bases, with 18 bases remaining between them. Per the germline V gene, CDR1 is SQVTM and CDR2 is ANQGSEA. TCRdb keeps only in-frame clones here, not all; method: immunoSEQ multiplex PCR. The sample has about 200,000 clones, roughly 82% seen once. Sequencing input: PBMCs or T cells enriched from blood (not recorded which). The chain employs TRBV29-1 and TRBJ2-3, with D unclear. The receptor was isolated from a man in his forties or fifties who had recovered from COVID-19. The CDR3 spells CSVERGGQYTDTQYF. CDR3 nucleotides: TGCAGCGTCGAAAGAGGTGGTCAGTACACAGATACGCAGTATTTT.